This entry features one T cell receptor beta chain sequence. The data were taken from a study of control samples from healthy donors and cancer patients. The method was immunoSEQ multiplex PCR; TCRdb's version includes in-frame clones alone and lacks a portion of them. The table includes tens of thousands of clones, 70% to 90% detected once. V shed 0 bases and J shed 2 bases, with 9 bases lying between them. This CDR3 is 15 amino acids long. Germline lookup yields CDR1 LGHDT and CDR2 YNNKEL (reference sequence). The clonotype originates from a woman aged 45-65 years in good health. The V gene is TRBV3-1 (or the pseudogene TRBV3-2), the J gene TRBJ2-3; D not certain. What was sequenced was blood. DNA for the CDR3: TGTGCCAGCAGCCAAGATTTGAGTTACACAGATACGCAGTATTTT. Its protein product is CASSQDLSYTDTQYF.